This entry is about one TCR beta chain. The data belong to a study of Ad26.COV2.S vaccination and SARS-CoV-2 variants. Treatment meaning: roughly 19 received Ad26.COV2.S at low or high dose, single or two shots; 5 received placebo; per-sample allocation not given. Day 63 after the first vaccine or placebo injection was the time point for sampling. Trimming took 4 bases from V and 4 from J; bases not matched to a gene: 10. CDR3 length: 15 amino acids. Germline V CDR1 and CDR2: SGHDT, YYEEEE. TCRdb's table, derived via immunoSEQ multiplex PCR, lists solely in-frame clones and lacks some. In the table there are about 350,000 clones, 86% of which are singletons.

The specimen comprised peripheral blood, sampled in a trial of Ad26.COV2.S vaccine versus placebo. The sequence derives from a person between 18 and 65 years old who received the Ad26.COV2.S COVID-19 vaccine or a placebo. V and J are TRBV5-6 and TRBJ2-7; 8 bases line up with TRBD1. The DNA of the CDR3 is TGTGCCAGCAGCCAGGCCCCGGGGACAGGATACGAGCAGTACTTC. Its translation is CASSQAPGTGYEQYF.